These 14 T cell receptor beta chains share one sample of origin, sequenced in a study of T cell responses to AZD1222 COVID-19 vaccine. Clones were sequenced by immunoSEQ multiplex PCR, and TCRdb holds only the in-frame ones, with some missing. Altogether around 95,000 clones are present, about 83% being singletons, with the ten largest covering roughly 15%. Specimen: peripheral blood, collected on day 0 of AZD1222 vaccination. These receptors were collected from an adult in good health.

The rearrangement links TRBV28 to TRBJ1-1; D ambiguous. V was clipped by 3 bases and J by 2 bases, with 10 bases between them. The CDR3 consists of 14 residues. Germline V gene lookup returns CDR1 MDHEN and CDR2 SYDVKM. The CDR3 nucleotides are TGTGCCAGCAGTTTGGCCCAGAGAAACACTGAAGCTTTCTTT. Its protein product is CASSLAQRNTEAFF.

The V gene is TRBV7-2, the J gene TRBJ2-3; perhaps D is TRBD1 or TRBD2 (6 bases each). CDR3 length: 15 residues. Trimming took 4 bases from V and 4 from J, leaving 15 bases between them. The germline gives CDR1 SGHTA, CDR2 FQGNSA. The CDR3 DNA follows: TGTGCCAGCAGCTGGGGGGCGGGAAGGTCAGATACGCAGTATTTT. Translated, it gives CASSWGAGRSDTQYF.

The chain recombines TRBV10-3 with TRBJ1-2; TRBD1 aligns across 8 bases. J was trimmed by 5 bases and V by 3 bases; bases with no gene match: 5. Germline assignment: CDR1 ENHRY and CDR2 SYGVKD. The CDR3 loop spans 14 amino acids. CDR3 residues: CAISESTGVYGYTF. The CDR3 DNA follows: TGTGCCATCAGTGAATCGACAGGGGTATATGGCTACACCTTC.

V and J are TRBV6-5 and TRBJ1-2, with D perhaps TRBD1 (6 bases). Germline V gene data show CDR1 as MNHEY and CDR2 as SVGAGI. V was clipped by 11 bases and J by 8 bases, with 27 bases between them. This CDR3 is 15 amino acids long. The CDR3 loop reads CALGRGTNPRLGYTF. DNA for the CDR3: TGTGCCCTCGGGCGGGGGACAAATCCGCGATTAGGCTACACCTTC.

This clone was detected a few times. The V and J genes are TRBV6-2 or TRBV6-3 and TRBJ1-2; 7 nucleotides align to TRBD1. Germline loops: CDR1 MNHEY, CDR2 SVGEGT. The CDR3 spans 13 residues. J lost 4 bases, V lost 5 bases, and 4 bases had no gene match. The chain's CDR3 is CASSPGQTYGYTF. In DNA form, the CDR3 reads TGTGCCAGCAGTCCGGGACAGACCTATGGCTACACCTTC.

This clone was recorded only once. CDR3 in DNA: TGCGCCAGCAGCTGGACTAGCGGGGGGGTCACAGATACGCAGTATTTT. Protein sequence: CASSWTSGGVTDTQYF. The chain combines TRBV5-1 with TRBJ2-3, with 15 nucleotides matching TRBD2. This CDR3 contains 16 residues. The V segment lost 3 bases and the J segment 2 bases; nucleotides outside the gene matches: 1. The V gene's germline CDR1 is SGHRS and CDR2 YFSETQ.

The rearrangement uses TRBV29-1 and TRBJ2-7; 8 bases line up with TRBD2. This CDR3 has 12 residues. The junction had 3 bases not matched to a gene; V was cut back by 6 bases and J by 2 bases. Looked up from germline, CDR1 is SQVTM and CDR2 is ANQGSEA. DNA of the CDR3: TGCAGCGTAACTAGCGGTACCTACGAGCAGTACTTC. Translated, it gives CSVTSGTYEQYF.

This clone was recorded once. The V gene is TRBV19, the J gene TRBJ2-5; 7 bases are a match to TRBD1. The CDR3 contains 14 residues. V gave up 4 bases and J gave up 7 bases; unmatched junction bases: 9. From germline, CDR1 is LNHDA and CDR2 SQIVND (reference sequence). The CDR3 coding sequence is TGTGCCAGTAGTAACCAGGGGGATCATGGGACCCAGTACTTC. It yields the protein CASSNQGDHGTQYF.

The V gene is TRBV4-1, the J gene TRBJ1-1; D is unresolved. The germline V gene has CDR1 MGHRA and CDR2 YSYEKL. There are 13 residues in the CDR3. The V end was cut by 4 bases, the J end by 2 bases, with 8 bases between. The chain's CDR3 is CASSLRPNTEAFF. CDR3 nucleotides: TGCGCCAGCAGCCTAAGACCAAACACTGAAGCTTTCTTT.

The chain joins TRBV19 to TRBJ1-4; a weak D match, TRBD1 (6 bases). Germline CDR1 is LNHDA and CDR2 is SQIVND (reference sequence). CDR3 length: 19 residues. Trimming shortened V by 3 bases and J by 2 bases, and 22 bases separated the two germline ends. The CDR3 DNA sequence: TGTGCCAGTAGTATCCCCCCCTCAGGGGTTGATGCGACTAATGAAAAACTGTTTTTT. It specifies CASSIPPSGVDATNEKLFF.

V usage is TRBV10-2 and J usage is TRBJ2-1; 7 bases line up with TRBD2. Germline V gives CDR1 WSHSY, CDR2 SAAADI. The CDR3 is 12 amino acids. Trimming took 11 bases from V and 9 from J; bases not matched to a gene: 10. CDR3 DNA: TGCGCCGCCCGGGACTATTCTGGTGAGCAGTTCTTC. It codes for CAARDYSGEQFF.

This rearrangement joins TRBV6-5 to TRBJ2-7; 7 nucleotides line up with TRBD1. Trimming removed 5 bases from V and 5 bases from J; junction bases left unmatched: 9. CDR1 and CDR2 (germline): MNHEY, SVGAGI. The CDR3 spans 14 residues. CDR3 loop: CASSLGQDRNEQYF. CDR3 nucleotide sequence: TGTGCCAGCAGTCTCGGACAGGATCGGAACGAGCAGTACTTC.

Only one count was recorded for this clone. The V and J genes are TRBV9 and TRBJ2-3; 11 positions agree with TRBD1. V dropped 0 bases and J dropped 3; count of bases not matched to a gene: 3. There are 16 residues in the CDR3. Germline CDR1 reads SGDLS; CDR2 reads YYNGEE. CDR3 region: CASSVGDRGRTDTQYF. The DNA for the CDR3 is TGTGCCAGCAGCGTAGGGGACAGGGGGAGAACAGATACGCAGTATTTT. Drawing the rest from reference TRBV9 and TRBJ2-3, the complete variable domain is DSGVTQTPKHLITATGQRVTLRCSPRSGDLSVYWYQQSLDQGLQFLIQYYNGEERAKGNILERFSAQQFPDLHSELNLSSLELGDSALYFCASSVGDRGRTDTQYFGPGTRLTVL.

This clone was counted between two and nine times. J is TRBJ2-7 and V is TRBV3-1 (or the pseudogene TRBV3-2); D is ambiguous. Trimming pared 3 bases from V and 3 bases from J, leaving 15 bases between. Germline-derived CDR1 and CDR2 are LGHDT and YNNKEL (reference sequence). CDR3 size: 15 residues. As DNA, the CDR3 is TGTGCCAGCAGCCAGGCGTTGGATCCGATCTACGAGCAGTACTTC. This codes for CASSQALDPIYEQYF.